This is a list of T cell receptor beta chains from one sample in a study of early T cells in non-severe SARS-CoV-2 infection. MiXCR, applied by TCRdb to the 5' RACE reads, yields one record per CDR3 protein. The sample yields about 30,000 distinct CDR3 sequences, 5% to 6.5% seen once. Material for sequencing was whole blood. The receptors were sampled from an adult who was a healthcare worker with PCR-confirmed SARS-CoV-2 infection or an uninfected control (not recorded which). Both conserved end residues are part of each CDR3. A D gene is named only where the DNA matches it firmly. Where a row states a size, it is once, few, many or the class of an expanded clone; other rows omit it.

TRBV9	many	.	TRBJ1-6	CASSVSGADSPLHF	TGTGCCAGCAGCGTTTCGGGAGCGGATTCACCCCTCCACTTT
TRBV12-3/TRBV12-4	many	.	TRBJ1-5	CASSLRGNSNQPQHF	TGTGCCAGCAGTTTAAGAGGCAATAGCAATCAGCCCCAGCATTTT
TRBV7-2	many	.	TRBJ2-7	CASSSTGVEQYF	TGTGCCAGCAGCTCGACAGGTGTCGAGCAGTACTTC
TRBV20-1	few	TRBD2	TRBJ2-7	CSARDGTSGSYEQYF	TGCAGTGCTAGAGATGGGACTAGCGGTTCCTACGAGCAGTACTTC
TRBV5-1	many	.	TRBJ2-5	CASSLEGSGTQYF	TGCGCCAGCAGCTTGGAAGGATCGGGGACCCAGTACTTC
TRBV24-1	.	.	TRBJ2-2	CATSDFGGYTGELFF	TGTGCCACCAGTGATTTCGGCGGTTACACCGGGGAGCTGTTTTTT
TRBV29-1	many	.	TRBJ2-5	CSVHGSSQETQYF	TGCAGCGTTCACGGGAGTTCCCAAGAGACCCAGTACTTC
TRBV7-2	many	TRBD1	TRBJ1-5	CASSSLQGDSNQPQHF	TGTGCCAGCAGCTCACTACAGGGGGATAGCAATCAGCCCCAGCATTTT
TRBV6-2/TRBV6-3	many	.	TRBJ2-2	CASSYRDTGELFF	TGTGCCAGCAGTTACAGGGACACCGGGGAGCTGTTTTTT
TRBV7-9	many	TRBD1	TRBJ1-2	CASSLGTGSNYGYTF	TGTGCCAGCAGCTTAGGGACAGGGAGCAACTATGGCTACACCTTC
TRBV4-2	many	TRBD1	TRBJ2-3	CASSRDRAVTDTQYF	TGTGCCAGCAGCCGGGACAGGGCGGTCACAGATACGCAGTATTTT
TRBV28	.	.	TRBJ2-6	CASSYQDSTGANVLTF	TGTGCCAGCAGCTACCAGGACAGCACTGGGGCCAACGTCCTGACTTTC
TRBV24-1	.	TRBD1	TRBJ1-1	CATSETGTGDTEAFF	TGTGCCACCAGTGAAACCGGGACAGGGGACACTGAAGCTTTCTTT
TRBV4-3	many	.	TRBJ2-6	CASSQDAAKGANVLTF	TGCGCCAGCAGCCAAGACGCAGCCAAGGGGGCCAACGTCCTGACTTTC
TRBV7-2	many	TRBD2	TRBJ2-1	CASSSQTSGNSF	TGTGCCAGCAGCTCCCAGACTAGCGGGAACTCCTTC
TRBV6-2/TRBV6-3	.	TRBD1	TRBJ1-5	CASSARGRSQPQHF	TGTGCCAGCAGTGCCAGGGGGCGCAGTCAGCCCCAGCATTTT
TRBV6-2/TRBV6-3	many	.	TRBJ2-6	CASSLGQTGANVLTF	TGTGCCAGCAGTCTCGGACAGACCGGGGCCAACGTCCTGACTTTC
TRBV7-9	many	.	TRBJ2-7	CASSLRGSSFYEQYF	TGTGCCAGCAGCCTAAGGGGGTCTAGCTTCTACGAGCAGTACTTC
TRBV19	few	.	TRBJ2-1	CASSMTSHFGNEQFF	TGTGCCAGTAGTATGACTAGTCACTTCGGGAATGAGCAGTTCTTC
TRBV7-3	many	.	TRBJ2-2	CASRTGGNTGELFF	TGTGCCAGCAGAACCGGAGGGAACACCGGGGAGCTGTTTTTT
TRBV7-8	few	.	TRBJ1-3	CASSFPTTENTIYF	TGTGCCAGCAGCTTTCCCACAACTGAAAACACCATATATTTT
TRBV7-9	many	.	TRBJ1-6	CASSTAGEVSPLHF	TGTGCCAGCAGCACGGCAGGGGAGGTGTCACCCCTCCACTTT
TRBV18	many	TRBD1	TRBJ1-1	CASSPPRGLGGTGYTEAFF	TGTGCCAGCTCACCACCCAGGGGGCTAGGAGGAACCGGGTACACTGAAGCTTTCTTT
TRBV27	many	TRBD1	TRBJ2-7	CASSFDRGGYEQYF	TGTGCCAGCAGCTTCGACAGGGGTGGTTACGAGCAGTACTTC
TRBV2	few	.	TRBJ2-1	CASKDSPGDEQFF	TGTGCCAGCAAGGACTCTCCGGGGGATGAGCAGTTCTTC
TRBV7-6	many	.	TRBJ1-2	CASGLNGGYTF	TGTGCCAGCGGACTGAATGGCGGCTACACCTTC
TRBV7-2	many	TRBD2	TRBJ2-7	CASSKLAGPFEQYF	TGTGCCAGCAGCAAACTAGCGGGACCGTTCGAGCAGTACTTC
TRBV7-2	.	.	TRBJ2-7	CASSPTSLPYEQYF	TGTGCCAGCAGCCCCACATCCCTTCCCTACGAGCAGTACTTC
TRBV20-1	many	.	TRBJ2-7	CSAVLAGPSYEQYF	TGCAGTGCCGTCCTGGCGGGACCCTCCTACGAGCAGTACTTC
TRBV28	many	.	TRBJ2-7	CASNWGRDEQYF	TGTGCCAGCAATTGGGGGCGGGACGAGCAGTACTTC
TRBV11-1	many	.	TRBJ2-6	CASSSPGGRRSGANVLTF	TGTGCCAGCAGCTCCCCCGGGGGACGGCGCTCTGGGGCCAACGTCCTGACTTTC
TRBV20-1	many	TRBD2	TRBJ2-5	CSAVSGKETQYF	TGCAGTGCCGTTAGCGGGAAAGAGACCCAGTACTTC
TRBV20-1	.	.	TRBJ2-7	CSARDLQGYEQYF	TGCAGTGCTAGAGATCTCCAGGGTTACGAGCAGTACTTC
TRBV4-1	many	.	TRBJ1-6	CASSPLIEAERNSPLHF	TGCGCCAGCAGCCCATTAATTGAGGCGGAGAGAAATTCACCCCTCCACTTT
TRBV9	few	.	TRBJ1-3	CASSVEGGGLFPGNTIYF	TGTGCCAGCAGCGTAGAGGGGGGAGGACTGTTCCCTGGAAACACCATATATTTT
TRBV5-1	many	TRBD2	TRBJ2-1	CASSTGTSGFEQFF	TGCGCCAGCAGCACAGGGACTAGCGGGTTTGAGCAGTTCTTC
TRBV11-2	.	TRBD1	TRBJ1-2	CASSPGQGDYGYTF	TGTGCCAGCAGCCCAGGACAGGGGGACTATGGCTACACCTTC
TRBV4-3	many	.	TRBJ2-6	CASSQEGGSGANVLTF	TGCGCCAGCAGCCAAGAAGGGGGCTCTGGGGCCAACGTCCTGACTTTC
TRBV24-1	many	.	TRBJ2-3	CATSGAGDADTQYF	TGTGCCACCAGTGGGGCAGGGGATGCAGATACGCAGTATTTT
TRBV4-1	medium-sized	.	TRBJ2-7	CASSQPGTREQYF	TGCGCCAGCAGCCAACCAGGGACGCGGGAGCAGTACTTC
TRBV20-1	many	.	TRBJ2-1	CSAPQSSSDYNEQFF	TGCAGTGCCCCCCAATCGTCTAGCGACTACAATGAGCAGTTCTTC
TRBV29-1	many	.	TRBJ2-7	CSVGDTHYEQYF	TGCAGCGTGGGGGACACGCACTACGAGCAGTACTTC
TRBV12-3/TRBV12-4	many	TRBD1	TRBJ2-7	CASLRQGDEQYF	TGTGCCAGCTTGAGACAGGGAGACGAGCAGTACTTC
TRBV18	many	.	TRBJ2-7	CASSPPDIRLVSF	TGTGCCAGCTCACCACCGGACATTCGCCTTGTTTCGTTC
TRBV20-1	many	TRBD1	TRBJ1-2	CSASTTGNKGYTF	TGCAGTGCTAGTACGACAGGGAATAAAGGCTACACCTTC
TRBV9	many	.	TRBJ2-2	CASMAGAGTNTGELFF	TGTGCCAGCATGGCCGGGGCGGGAACGAACACCGGGGAGCTGTTTTTT
TRBV20-1	many	.	TRBJ1-1	CSARKDSYEAFF	TGCAGTGCGAGAAAGGACAGTTATGAAGCTTTCTTT
TRBV11-3	many	.	TRBJ2-7	CASSRNDAGHGSSYEQYF	TGTGCCAGCAGCCGAAACGATGCGGGACACGGGTCCTCCTACGAGCAGTACTTC
TRBV7-2	many	TRBD1	TRBJ2-1	CASSYRTGENNEQFF	TGTGCCAGCAGCTACAGGACAGGGGAAAACAATGAGCAGTTCTTC
TRBV7-9	many	.	TRBJ1-5	CASSLDRYQPQHF	TGTGCCAGCAGCTTAGACAGATATCAGCCCCAGCATTTT
TRBV19	.	TRBD1	TRBJ2-4	CASSDRGGAKNIQYF	TGTGCCAGTAGTGACAGGGGGGGAGCCAAAAACATTCAGTACTTC